This T cell receptor beta chain emerged from a study of blood T cell repertoires in COVID-19. The data were produced by immunoSEQ multiplex PCR, yet TCRdb's version contains in-frame clones alone and is incomplete. Among some 130,000 clones listed, over 75% were seen once. The sequence was obtained from a woman aged 55-69 years with acute or convalescent COVID-19. The sample consisted of peripheral blood.

The CDR3 bases are TGTGCCTGGAGTGTACTGACAGGGCCAAATCAGCCCCAGCATTTT. Its translation: CAWSVLTGPNQPQHF. The V and J genes are TRBV30 and TRBJ1-5, with 7 bases that match TRBD1. The CDR3 is 15 amino acids. V lost 0 bases to trimming and J lost 4 bases; unmatched junction nucleotides: 6. Looked up from germline, CDR1 is GTSNPN and CDR2 is SVGIG (reference sequence).